By proportion, the clone carrying this TCR beta chain is medium-sized. This CDR3 comprises 13 residues. Trimming took off 4 bases at V and 3 bases at J, with 10 bases between the two ends. Germline values: CDR1 KGHSH, CDR2 LQKENI. The entry originates in a study of T cell repertoires in ileal Crohn's disease. Time point specified: inflamed ileum from the surgical specimen. Generated by immunoSEQ multiplex PCR, the TCRdb table keeps only in-frame clones and is missing some. The profile covers about 17,000 clones, with 70% to 80% appearing a single time and roughly 4.1% taken by the ten largest. The chain employs TRBV18 and TRBJ2-7; the D gene is possibly TRBD1 (6 bases). Material for sequencing was ileal tissue. The TCR comes from an adult with Crohn's disease. CDR3 residues: CASSQGHIYEQYF. The CDR3 nucleotides are TGTGCCAGCTCACAGGGACACATCTACGAGCAGTACTTC.